The clone carrying this T cell receptor beta chain was seen a handful of times. Its antigen is as yet unknown. This sample stems from a study of T-cell reconstitution after alpha-beta-depleted transplantation in children. General study points: Expanded graft clones, several hundred of them, were reportedly the source of alpha-beta T cells about two months after transplant. Newly made T cells mostly supplied T-cell counts and diversity one year after transplant. Recipient T cells and thymic progenitors that survived were the source of the high TCRbeta diversity seen at day 60 in some patients.

Using unique molecular identifiers, the investigators prepared the TCRbeta library. Each CDR3 protein gets one entry after TCRdb re-called the PCR reads with MiXCR. Of 450,000 to 600,000 distinct CDR3 sequences in the sample, roughly 10% were seen once. The sample in question was PBMCs, obtained before TCRalphabeta/CD19-depleted stem cell transplant. The source is a child younger than 10 with inherited bone marrow failure, due to receive a stem cell transplant.

The CDR3 region is CSATTGGSSPLHF. The CDR3 nucleotides read TGCAGTGCTACTACAGGGGGGTCTTCACCCCTCCACTTT. The chain couples TRBV20-1 to TRBJ1-6; 8 nucleotides agree with TRBD1. The trim removed 4 bases at V and 9 bases at J, leaving 5 bases unmatched. The CDR3 consists of 13 residues. The germline CDR1 and CDR2 sequences are DFQATT and SNEGSKA (reference sequence).